The 5 T cell receptor beta chains listed next were all sequenced from one sample in a study of cytomegalovirus exposure and HLA in healthy donors. Use of 60 Vbeta and 13 Jbeta primers characterized the PCR. Sequencing used immunoSEQ multiplex PCR; TCRdb keeps in-frame clones, though not all of them. The sample has 95,000 to 150,000 clones, 73% seen once. Material: PBMCs. The origin of the receptors is a woman in her forties in good health and CMV-seronegative.

The chain's CDR3 is CASSPGTSSYEQYF. CDR3 nucleotides: TGTGCCAGCTCACCCGGTACGAGCTCCTACGAGCAGTACTTC. This chain links TRBV18 with TRBJ2-5, with no clear D. The DNA end favors TRBJ2-7, so the J call may be wrong. The germline gives CDR1 KGHSH, CDR2 LQKENI. This CDR3 is built from 14 residues.

The rearrangement links TRBV25-1 to TRBJ1-1; TRBD1 aligns across 8 bases. Germline trimming cut 6 bases from V and 5 bases from J; bases unmatched to any gene: 5. This CDR3 region has 13 residues. Germline V gives CDR1 MGHDK, CDR2 SYGVNS. CDR3 sequence: CASRTGGTTEAFF. CDR3 coding DNA: TGTGCCAGCAGAACAGGGGGAACGACTGAAGCTTTCTTT.

J is TRBJ1-5 and V is TRBV28; D may be TRBD1 (5 bases). Trimming left V 1 base short and J 2 bases short, with 9 bases between. CDR1 MDHEN and CDR2 SYDVKM come from the germline V gene. The CDR3 has 15 amino acids. CDR3 sequence reads: CASSLLSGGNQPQHF. The CDR3 DNA sequence: TGTGCCAGCAGTTTATTGTCGGGGGGCAATCAGCCCCAGCATTTT.

V and J are TRBV14 and TRBJ2-7; the D gene is possibly TRBD1 (6 bases). The CDR3 runs 13 residues. With 6 bases removed from V and 0 bases from J, the gap between germline ends came to 9 bases. Germline V lookup: CDR1 SGHDN, CDR2 FVKESK. The CDR3 DNA sequence: TGTGCCAGCAGGAAACAGGGCTCCTACGAGCAGTACTTC. Protein product: CASRKQGSYEQYF.

The chain carries TRBV7-6 and TRBJ2-5, with 7 positions matching TRBD2. This CDR3 spans 16 amino acids. V lost 4 bases and J lost 1; bases outside the gene matches: 9. From germline, CDR1 is SGHVS and CDR2 FNYEAQ. CDR3 nucleotides: TGTGCCAGCAGCTACCGCACCGGGACTACCCAAGAGACCCAGTACTTC. Its protein is CASSYRTGTTQETQYF. Variable domain in full (rest from reference TRBV7-6 and TRBJ2-5): GAGVSQSPRYKVTKRGQDVALRCDPISGHVSLYWYRQALGQGPEFLTYFNYEAQQDKSGLPNDRFSAERPEGSISTLTIQRTEQRDSAMYRCASSYRTGTTQETQYFGPGTRLLVL.